The 26 T cell receptor beta chains listed next were all sequenced from one sample in a study of blood T cell repertoires in COVID-19. The repertoire was sequenced with immunoSEQ multiplex PCR; TCRdb's copy has only in-frame clones and lacks some. The sample lists fewer than 300,000 clones, 75% to 90% occurring once. The material sequenced was PBMCs or T cells enriched from blood (not recorded which). These receptors were taken from a woman aged 45-60 years who had recovered from COVID-19.

On this clone: The sample contains more than one DNA sequence encoding this CDR3. The chain uses TRBV5-1 and TRBJ1-1, with D uncertain. Trimming cost V 2 bases and J 3 bases, with 8 bases left between them. Germline V CDR1 and CDR2: SGHRS, YFSETQ. The CDR3 consists of 13 residues. CDR3 in DNA: TGCGCCAGCAGCTTTACCGGGGACACTGAAGCTTTCTTT. Protein product: CASSFTGDTEAFF.

The chain uses TRBV30 and TRBJ1-1; no clear D. The V and J ends lost 0 bases and 4 bases respectively, with 15 bases between them. CDR3 length: 15 amino acids. Germline V gene data show CDR1 as GTSNPN and CDR2 as SVGIG (reference sequence). The CDR3 coding sequence is TGTGCCTGGAGTGTACTCCTGCCTGGTTCCACTGAAGCTTTCTTT. It codes for CAWSVLLPGSTEAFF.

The chain uses TRBV27 and TRBJ1-5; TRBD1 might be the D (6 bases). Trimming removed 5 bases from V and 4 bases from J, with 21 bases in between. This CDR3 spans 17 amino acids. Per the germline V gene, CDR1 is MNHEY and CDR2 is SMNVEV (reference sequence). DNA for the CDR3: TGTGCCAGCAGTCCATTTGCCCTCCGGGACAAAAATCAGCCCCAGCATTTT. This codes for CASSPFALRDKNQPQHF.

Only a few counts were recorded for this clone. This chain uses TRBV12-3 or TRBV12-4 with TRBJ1-3; perhaps TRBD1 as D (5 bases). The CDR3 runs 13 residues. V lost 3 bases and J lost 8, with 11 bases in between. The CDR3 region has the DNA TGTGCCAGCAGTTTGGGAGGGGTGGACACCATATATTTT. Its protein is CASSLGGVDTIYF.

The J gene is TRBJ1-1, the V gene TRBV28, with D possibly TRBD1 on 6 matching bases. This CDR3 comprises 13 residues. Germline CDR1 MDHEN, CDR2 SYDVKM. The V and J ends lost 7 bases and 1 base respectively, with 10 bases between them. DNA of the CDR3: TGTGCCAGCAAGGGGGTCGGGAACACTGAAGCTTTCTTT. Amino acid sequence: CASKGVGNTEAFF.

This chain uses TRBV27 with TRBJ2-2, with D perhaps matching TRBD1 (7 bases). CDR3 length equals 16 residues. V lost 1 base, J lost 4 bases, and 13 bases lay in between. Germline CDR1 is MNHEY and CDR2 is SMNVEV (reference sequence). CDR3 sequence reads: CASSLWGQGGTGELFF. The CDR3 DNA reads TGTGCCAGCAGTTTATGGGGGCAGGGGGGCACCGGGGAGCTGTTTTTT.

The CDR3 DNA sequence: TGTGCCAGCAGCACCCGATGGGGGCGGGCAGATACGCAGTATTTT. Translation gives CASSTRWGRADTQYF. The chain combines TRBV9 with TRBJ2-3, with D maybe TRBD1 (6 bases). The CDR3 extends over 15 amino acids. CDR1 SGDLS and CDR2 YYNGEE come from the germline V gene. Trimming stripped 4 bases from V and 4 bases from J, with 16 bases between.

The chain recombines TRBV2 with TRBJ2-7; 9 positions match TRBD1. Per the germline V gene, CDR1 is SNHLY and CDR2 is FYNNEI. This CDR3 spans 14 amino acids. J was trimmed by 2 bases and V by 3 bases; bases with no gene match: 2. DNA of the CDR3: TGTGCCAGCAGTGAGGACAGGGGACCCTACGAGCAGTACTTC. Translated: CASSEDRGPYEQYF. Supplemented by reference TRBV2 and TRBJ2-7, the full variable domain reads EPEVTQTPSHQVTQMGQEVILRCVPISNHLYFYWYRQILGQKVEFLVSFYNNEISEKSEIFDDQFSVERPDGSNFTLKIRSTKLEDSAMYFCASSEDRGPYEQYFGPGTRLTVT.

This sequence joins TRBV5-1 and TRBJ1-1; D might be TRBD1 (5 bases). The CDR3 contains 15 residues. Trimming took off 5 bases at V and 6 bases at J, with 20 bases between the two ends. Germline V CDR1 and CDR2: SGHRS, YFSETQ. The CDR3 loop reads CASRLAFSGSSEAFF. The CDR3 nucleotides read TGCGCCAGCAGGCTCGCATTCTCAGGGTCTTCTGAAGCTTTCTTT.

This chain joins TRBV7-9 and TRBJ1-4, with a weak D call TRBD1 (6 bases). Germline V gene data show CDR1 as SEHNR and CDR2 as FQNEAQ (reference sequence). The CDR3 spans 16 residues. V gave up 4 bases and J gave up 8 bases, with 20 bases separating them. CDR3 amino acids: CASSSPTRDIQEKLFF. CDR3 DNA: TGTGCCAGCAGCTCCCCTACCAGGGACATCCAAGAAAAACTGTTTTTT.

The J gene is TRBJ1-1, the V gene TRBV30; 12 bases line up with TRBD1. V shed 3 bases, J shed 3 bases, and the junction held 8 bases outside the gene matches. The CDR3 runs to 16 residues. Germline V gives CDR1 GTSNPN, CDR2 SVGIG (reference sequence). The CDR3 sequence is CAWSDPGTGGYTEAFF. As DNA, the CDR3 is TGTGCCTGGAGCGATCCCGGGACAGGGGGCTACACTGAAGCTTTCTTT.

This clone was observed a single time. V and J are TRBV27 and TRBJ1-6; the D is unclear. V lost 2 bases, J lost 10 bases, and 12 bases lay in between. CDR1 and CDR2 from the germline V gene are MNHEY and SMNVEV (reference sequence). CDR3 length equals 14 residues. CDR3 in DNA: TGTGCCAGCAGTTTAACGCAGGCGGGGTCACCCCTCCACTTT. Protein product: CASSLTQAGSPLHF.

This sequence joins TRBV7-3 and TRBJ2-7; weak D call: TRBD1 (6 bases). Trimming cost V 3 bases and J 1 base, with 25 bases left between them. CDR3 length: 19 residues. Germline CDR1 SGHTA, CDR2 FQGTGA. In DNA form, the CDR3 reads TGTGCCAGCAGCTTCGGGATAGACCCCAGCCCCAGGGGATCCTACGAGCAGTACTTC. Translated, it gives CASSFGIDPSPRGSYEQYF.

The chain links TRBV4-2 to TRBJ1-2; D is perhaps TRBD1 (5 bases). The CDR3 is 18 residues long. Germline CDR1 reads LGHNA; CDR2 reads YNFKEQ. Deletions cut 0 bases from V and 0 bases from J, with 17 bases between. CDR3 coding DNA: TGTGCCAGCAGCCAAGATCCGGGGACTACACTCCCTAACTATGGCTACACCTTC. This sequence encodes CASSQDPGTTLPNYGYTF.

The V gene is TRBV23-1, the J gene TRBJ1-6; a weak D match, TRBD1 (5 bases). TRBV23-1 is recorded as an ORF, its role being uncertain. The CDR3 consists of 15 residues. Between the trimmed V and J ends, which lost 0 bases and 10 bases, there was a span of 13 bases. As DNA, the CDR3 is TGCGCCAGCAGTCAATCAGCCGGGCCAGGGTCACCCCTCCACTTT. Protein: CASSQSAGPGSPLHF.

V is TRBV20-1 and J is TRBJ1-2; TRBD1 matches at 7 bases. This CDR3 contains 15 residues. Per the germline V gene, CDR1 is DFQATT and CDR2 is SNEGSKA (reference sequence). J was trimmed by 3 bases and V by 3 bases; bases with no gene match: 10. CDR3 sequence (DNA): TGCAGTGCTAGTCTGCCCGGCAGGGGGGACTATGGCTACACCTTC. Its translation: CSASLPGRGDYGYTF.

The DNA of the CDR3 is TGTGCCAGCAGCAAAAGAGGTTCAGGGAATCAGCCCCAGCATTTT. Encoded protein: CASSKRGSGNQPQHF. The V and J genes are TRBV21-1 and TRBJ1-5; the table calls TRBD1, which could not be checked here. TRBV21-1 has pseudogene status. This CDR3 contains 15 residues.

The genes are TRBV19 and TRBJ1-2, with D hard to call. Germline lookup yields CDR1 LNHDA and CDR2 SQIVND (reference sequence). V dropped 4 bases and J dropped 2 bases, with 8 bases sitting between them. The CDR3 has 13 amino acids. In nucleotides, the CDR3 is TGTGCCAGTAGTAGGCTGATAAACTATGGCTACACCTTC. It yields the protein CASSRLINYGYTF.

The chain has TRBV29-1 and TRBJ1-5; no reliable D call. The CDR3 sequence is 15 residues long. Germline V gene lookup returns CDR1 SQVTM and CDR2 ANQGSEA. V lost 6 bases and J 2 bases, leaving 17 bases between the germline ends. The CDR3, as DNA: TGCAGCGTCGGAGACGGGGTCCTCGGCAATCAGCCCCAGCATTTT. Protein sequence: CSVGDGVLGNQPQHF.

This chain uses TRBV12-3 or TRBV12-4 with TRBJ1-1; D is unclear. The CDR3 length is 12 residues. V shed 1 base and J shed 6 bases, with 6 bases lying between them. The DNA of the CDR3 is TGTGCCAGCAGTTTAGTTTTCGCTGAAGCTTTCTTT. Its protein product is CASSLVFAEAFF.

V and J are TRBV6-2 or TRBV6-3 and TRBJ2-7, with D possibly matching TRBD2 (6 bases). V shed 4 bases and J shed 3 bases, with 16 bases lying between them. The germline CDR1 and CDR2 sequences are MNHEY and SVGEGT. The CDR3 has 15 amino acids. As DNA, the CDR3 is TGTGCCAGCAGTTCCTCTAGCGACGGGGGCTACGAGCAGTACTTC. Translating gives CASSSSSDGGYEQYF.

This clone was seen once. The chain links TRBV2 to TRBJ2-3, with TRBD1 matching 7 bases. The CDR3 is 15 amino acids. Germline assignment: CDR1 SNHLY and CDR2 FYNNEI. Losses at the gene ends were 4 bases for V and 3 bases for J; bases not matched to a gene: 7. The CDR3 protein is CASSVLGGATDTQYF. CDR3 bases: TGTGCCAGCAGTGTGTTAGGGGGCGCAACAGATACGCAGTATTTT. The whole variable domain, filled in from reference TRBV2 and TRBJ2-3, reads EPEVTQTPSHQVTQMGQEVILRCVPISNHLYFYWYRQILGQKVEFLVSFYNNEISEKSEIFDDQFSVERPDGSNFTLKIRSTKLEDSAMYFCASSVLGGATDTQYFGPGTRLTVL.

V is TRBV7-3 and J is TRBJ2-3; D gene uncertain. Germline values: CDR1 SGHTA, CDR2 FQGTGA. Trimming took off 4 bases at V and 4 bases at J, with 12 bases between the two ends. CDR3 length: 14 residues. CDR3 residues: CASSSLPNADTQYF. DNA for the CDR3: TGTGCCAGCAGCTCACTTCCAAATGCAGATACGCAGTATTTT.

This clone was seen a single time. The chain couples TRBV11-2 to TRBJ2-1; D is perhaps TRBD2 (5 bases). The CDR3 spans 14 residues. Germline lookup yields CDR1 SGHAT and CDR2 FQNNGV. V was cut by 5 bases and J by 4 bases, with 12 bases left in between. The CDR3 reads CASSPVSGYNEQFF. The CDR3 DNA is TGTGCCAGCAGCCCCGTATCGGGATACAATGAGCAGTTCTTC.

The chain combines TRBV5-6 with TRBJ1-2, with TRBD1 matching over 7 bases. This CDR3 contains 14 residues. From germline, CDR1 is SGHDT and CDR2 YYEEEE. The V gene end was trimmed by 4 bases and the J gene end by 4 bases; junction bases not matched to a gene: 7. CDR3 amino acids: CASSLTGISYGYTF. Here the CDR3 DNA reads TGTGCCAGCAGCCTGACAGGGATTAGCTATGGCTACACCTTC.

The CDR3 DNA is TGCGCCAGCAGCCTCGAACAGGGGCGGGCTAATGAAAAACTGTTTTTT. It encodes CASSLEQGRANEKLFF. The J gene is TRBJ1-4, the V gene TRBV4-1; 7 nucleotides agree with TRBD1. The length of the CDR3 is 16 residues. The germline CDR1 and CDR2 sequences are MGHRA and YSYEKL. The trim removed 4 bases at V and 3 bases at J, leaving 8 bases unmatched.